This T cell receptor (beta chain) originates from a study of T cell responses to AZD1222 COVID-19 vaccine. Study-level findings and limits: Repertoire sampling occurred only after the peak T cell response. An increase in Spike-specific TCR breadth and depth was observed after two AZD1222 doses. Clonal diversity was possibly underestimated, and white British individuals and females predominated among donors.

TCRdb's table, derived via immunoSEQ multiplex PCR, lists solely in-frame clones and lacks some. The repertoire includes around 190,000 clones, 70% to 90% of them detected once, and around a tenth sits in the top ten. As for this clone: Its target is not known.

Germline CDR1 is MNHEY and CDR2 is SVGAGI. The CDR3 contains 14 residues. The V gene lost 6 bases and the J gene lost 1 base, with 9 bases spanning the gap. This chain links TRBV6-5 with TRBJ1-4; the D is unclear. The TCR originated in an adult who received the AZD1222 COVID-19 vaccine. The material sequenced was peripheral blood, taken 28 days after the second AZD1222 dose. As DNA, the CDR3 is TGTGCCAGCAGCCTAGATTTAACTAATGAAAAACTGTTTTTT. Translation: CASSLDLTNEKLFF.